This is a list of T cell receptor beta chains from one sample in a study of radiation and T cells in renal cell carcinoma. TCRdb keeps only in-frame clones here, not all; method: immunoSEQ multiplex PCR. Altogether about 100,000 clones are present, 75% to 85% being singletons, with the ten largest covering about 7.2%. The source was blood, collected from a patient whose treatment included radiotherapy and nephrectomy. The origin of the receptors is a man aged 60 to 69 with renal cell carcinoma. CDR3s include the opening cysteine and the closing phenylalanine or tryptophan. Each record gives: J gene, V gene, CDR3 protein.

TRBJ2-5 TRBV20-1 CGGQFQETQYF
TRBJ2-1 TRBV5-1 CASTGLAGGPDNEQFF
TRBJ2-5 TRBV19 CASSIDQNTETQYF
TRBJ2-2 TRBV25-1 CASTGTGGLTGELFF
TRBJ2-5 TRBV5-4 CASRSLGLAGQETQYF
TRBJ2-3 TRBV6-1 CASSETGTGGRDTQYF
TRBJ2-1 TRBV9 CASSVGASSGINNEQFF
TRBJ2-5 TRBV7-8 CASSPVGSGRGETQYF
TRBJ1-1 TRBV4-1 CASSQFRQGLDTEAFF
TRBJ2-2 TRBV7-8 CASSLVSTNTGELFF
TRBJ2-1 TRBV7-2 CASSLDIVGEQFF
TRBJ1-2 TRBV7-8 CASSLAVAGSTYGYTF
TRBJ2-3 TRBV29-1 CSVEARGTDTQYF
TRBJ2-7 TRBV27 CASSSYMTGASYEQYF
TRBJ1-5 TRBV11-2 CASSHGQGNQPQHF